This T cell receptor (beta chain) stems from a study of cytomegalovirus exposure and HLA in healthy donors. Background on the study: Earlier findings included approximately 120 million unique TCR beta sequences obtained from about 180 million T cells.

On this clone: Its target is not known.

PCR involved 60 Vbeta and 13 Jbeta primers. Some clones are missing from TCRdb's copy, which holds only in-frame ones; the method was immunoSEQ multiplex PCR. This table has 95,000 to 150,000 clones, 77% appearing once. Study observations and caveats: Several of the most significant clusters appeared, in a later analysis, to be linked to common viral pathogens. Later analysis suggested most CMV-associated TCR beta chains were HLA-restricted.

The CDR3 length is 13 residues. The junction had 9 bases not matched to a gene; V was cut back by 7 bases and J by 10 bases. The V gene's germline CDR1 is MNHNS and CDR2 SASEGT. The origin of this receptor is a middle-aged woman in good health and CMV-seropositive. Sequencing input: PBMCs. This chain joins TRBV6-1 and TRBJ1-1, with TRBD1 identical over 10 bases. The CDR3 region has the DNA TGTGCCAGCACCCCCCCCGGGACAGGGGCAGCTTTCTTT. Translated, it gives CASTPPGTGAAFF.